Below are 3 T cell receptor beta chains sequenced from a single sample in a study of blood T cell repertoires in COVID-19. The method was immunoSEQ multiplex PCR; TCRdb's version includes in-frame clones alone and lacks a portion of them. Of around 250,000 clones listed, around nine tenths are singletons. Sequenced sample: PBMCs or T cells enriched from blood (not recorded which). These receptors were collected from a woman under 40 who had recovered from COVID-19.

The J gene is TRBJ2-1, the V gene TRBV5-6; unclear D gene. The V gene's germline CDR1 is SGHDT and CDR2 YYEEEE. The germline V and J ends were trimmed by 0 bases and 3 bases, with 10 bases remaining between them. The CDR3 is made up of 15 amino acids. CDR3 sequence: CASSLDYQNYNEQFF. Here the CDR3 DNA reads TGTGCCAGCAGCTTGGACTATCAAAACTACAATGAGCAGTTCTTC.

The chain recombines TRBV7-2 with TRBJ1-6; 10 bases are shared with TRBD1. The CDR3 is made up of 15 amino acids. Germline V gene sequence: CDR1 SGHTA, CDR2 FQGNSA. V dropped 7 bases and J dropped 9; count of bases not matched to a gene: 9. Written as DNA, the CDR3 is TGTGCCAGCACCCTTACCGGGACAGGGGTTTCACCCCTCCACTTT. Its translation: CASTLTGTGVSPLHF.

The V call is TRBV11-2, the J call TRBJ2-3; 8 bases are shared with TRBD2. CDR1 and CDR2 (germline): SGHAT, FQNNGV. The CDR3 covers 17 residues. Losses at the gene ends were 1 base for V and 6 bases for J; bases not matched to a gene: 12. The CDR3 DNA sequence: TGTGCCAGCAGCTTAGCGGGGGGGCCAGGGAGTGCGGATACGCAGTATTTT. It translates to CASSLAGGPGSADTQYF.